This is a list of T cell receptor beta chains from one sample in a study of persistence of HIV-infected CD4 T cells. Clones were read by immunoSEQ multiplex PCR, and TCRdb kept only the in-frame ones, dropping some. The data contain under 20,000 clones, over 55% of them singletons. These TCRs' antigens remain unknown. Sample: CD4+ T cells sorted from PBMCs after 18-hour stimulation, taken from a patient who received antiretroviral therapy. These receptors came from an adult woman with HIV who was CMV-seropositive. CDR3s include the opening cysteine and the closing phenylalanine or tryptophan. A D gene is named only where the DNA matches it firmly. Rows give clone size only sometimes, using once, few, many, or a class for an expanded clone.

d_gene: NA; v_gene: TRBV2; abundance: NA; j_gene: TRBJ1-1; CDR3nt: TGTGCCAGCAGTCGACTGGGGGGTTTTGGCACTGAAGCTTTCTTT; CDR3aa: CASSRLGGFGTEAFF
d_gene: NA; v_gene: TRBV2; abundance: NA; j_gene: TRBJ1-1; CDR3nt: TGTGCCAGCAGTGAAAATGGGTTTACCGAAGCTTTCTTT; CDR3aa: CASSENGFTEAFF
d_gene: NA; v_gene: TRBV28; abundance: NA; j_gene: TRBJ1-6; CDR3nt: TGTGCCAGCACCCCCTCCAGGGGAGGTTCACCCCTCCACTTT; CDR3aa: CASTPSRGGSPLHF
d_gene: TRBD2; v_gene: TRBV19; abundance: NA; j_gene: TRBJ2-7; CDR3nt: TGTGCCAGTAGTAACCTGCCGGGGGGGAACTACGAGCAGTACTTC; CDR3aa: CASSNLPGGNYEQYF
d_gene: TRBD1; v_gene: TRBV7-2; abundance: NA; j_gene: TRBJ1-3; CDR3nt: TGTGCCAGCAGCTTGACAGGGGGGAACTCTGGAAACACCATATATTTT; CDR3aa: CASSLTGGNSGNTIYF
d_gene: TRBD1; v_gene: TRBV19; abundance: NA; j_gene: TRBJ1-2; CDR3nt: TGTGCCAGTAGTGCAGGGACAGGCGGCTACACCTTC; CDR3aa: CASSAGTGGYTF
d_gene: NA; v_gene: TRBV29-1; abundance: NA; j_gene: TRBJ1-1; CDR3nt: TGCAGCGTAGGGCTGGGAGGGAACACTGAAGCTTTCTTT; CDR3aa: CSVGLGGNTEAFF
d_gene: TRBD1; v_gene: TRBV6-5; abundance: NA; j_gene: TRBJ1-6; CDR3nt: TGTGCCAGCAGTTACCATGACAGGGCACCCCTCCACTTT; CDR3aa: CASSYHDRAPLHF
d_gene: TRBD2; v_gene: TRBV7-7; abundance: NA; j_gene: TRBJ2-3; CDR3nt: TGTGCTAGCAGCTTAAGGCTAGCGGGGGGTAACGCAGATACGCAGTATTTT; CDR3aa: CASSLRLAGGNADTQYF
d_gene: NA; v_gene: TRBV5-4; abundance: few; j_gene: TRBJ1-2; CDR3nt: TGTGCCAGCAGCTCACCTAGGGGGGCCGAATATGGCTACACCTTC; CDR3aa: CASSSPRGAEYGYTF
d_gene: NA; v_gene: TRBV10-3; abundance: NA; j_gene: TRBJ1-1; CDR3nt: TGTGCCATCAGTGAGTCCAAGGGTGAAGCTTTCTTT; CDR3aa: CAISESKGEAFF
d_gene: TRBD1; v_gene: TRBV2; abundance: medium-sized; j_gene: TRBJ2-3; CDR3nt: TGTGCCAGCAGTTTTGACAGGGACACAGATACGCAGTATTTT; CDR3aa: CASSFDRDTDTQYF
d_gene: NA; v_gene: TRBV11-3; abundance: NA; j_gene: TRBJ2-3; CDR3nt: TGTGCCAGCAGCTTCCACACAGATACGCAGTATTTT; CDR3aa: CASSFHTDTQYF
d_gene: TRBD1; v_gene: TRBV7-6; abundance: NA; j_gene: TRBJ2-3; CDR3nt: TGTGCCAGCAGCGTACGACAGGGGGACTCAGATACGCAGTATTTT; CDR3aa: CASSVRQGDSDTQYF
d_gene: NA; v_gene: TRBV5-1; abundance: NA; j_gene: TRBJ2-4; CDR3nt: TGCGCCAGCAGCTTGTCTTCTTTGGACAGAATCAAAAACATTCAGTACTTC; CDR3aa: CASSLSSLDRIKNIQYF
d_gene: NA; v_gene: TRBV12-3/TRBV12-4; abundance: NA; j_gene: TRBJ1-1; CDR3nt: TGTGCCAGCAGTTTTAGGAGAACTGAAGCTTTCTTT; CDR3aa: CASSFRRTEAFF
d_gene: NA; v_gene: TRBV7-2; abundance: NA; j_gene: TRBJ2-2; CDR3nt: TGTGCCAGCAGCTCAGGACAAACCGGGGAGCTGTTTTTT; CDR3aa: CASSSGQTGELFF
d_gene: NA; v_gene: TRBV6-5; abundance: once; j_gene: TRBJ1-2; CDR3nt: TGTGCCAGCAGTTACAGCCCCTTTAGGCAGGATGGCTACACCTTC; CDR3aa: CASSYSPFRQDGYTF
d_gene: NA; v_gene: TRBV5-1; abundance: few; j_gene: TRBJ2-1; CDR3nt: TGCGCCAGCGCGACAGCCAATGAGCAGTTCTTC; CDR3aa: CASATANEQFF
d_gene: NA; v_gene: TRBV6-1; abundance: NA; j_gene: TRBJ1-1; CDR3nt: TGTGCCAGCAGTGAAGCAGCAAGGGCAGGGCCCAACACTGAAGCTTTCTTT; CDR3aa: CASSEAARAGPNTEAFF
d_gene: NA; v_gene: TRBV12-5; abundance: once; j_gene: TRBJ1-2; CDR3nt: TGTGCTAGTGGTTTGGTACGGGGGCTCTATGGCTACACCTTC; CDR3aa: CASGLVRGLYGYTF
d_gene: NA; v_gene: TRBV11-1; abundance: NA; j_gene: TRBJ2-2; CDR3nt: TGTGCCAGCAGCCCGTTGGCCGGGGAGCTGTTTTTT; CDR3aa: CASSPLAGELFF
d_gene: NA; v_gene: TRBV7-9; abundance: few; j_gene: TRBJ2-1; CDR3nt: TGTGCCAGCAGCTTAGACGGGGGTAATGAGCAGTTCTTC; CDR3aa: CASSLDGGNEQFF
d_gene: NA; v_gene: TRBV13; abundance: NA; j_gene: TRBJ1-4; CDR3nt: TGTGCCAGCAGCTTAGGCGGGCGAAGGGGTTTTGAAAAACTGTTTTTT; CDR3aa: CASSLGGRRGFEKLFF
d_gene: TRBD1; v_gene: TRBV6-5; abundance: few; j_gene: TRBJ1-6; CDR3nt: TGTGCCAGCAGTTGGGACAGGGCTACTTCACCCCTCCACTTT; CDR3aa: CASSWDRATSPLHF
d_gene: NA; v_gene: TRBV7-2; abundance: NA; j_gene: TRBJ2-1; CDR3nt: TGTGCCAGCAGCCCCTCCCAGGGAGGCTGGCATGAGCAGTTCTTC; CDR3aa: CASSPSQGGWHEQFF
d_gene: NA; v_gene: TRBV5-1; abundance: few; j_gene: TRBJ1-2; CDR3nt: TGCGCCAGCAGCCCATCGGGGGACACCTCGGGCTACACCTTC; CDR3aa: CASSPSGDTSGYTF
d_gene: NA; v_gene: TRBV6-2/TRBV6-3; abundance: NA; j_gene: TRBJ1-4; CDR3nt: TGTGCCAGCAGTTACCCGGCGTTAGCAACTAATGAAAAACTGTTTTTT; CDR3aa: CASSYPALATNEKLFF
d_gene: TRBD2; v_gene: TRBV27; abundance: NA; j_gene: TRBJ2-1; CDR3nt: TGTGCCAGCAGTCATGGGACTACTACCTACAATGAGCAGTTCTTC; CDR3aa: CASSHGTTTYNEQFF
d_gene: NA; v_gene: TRBV9; abundance: few; j_gene: TRBJ1-3; CDR3nt: TGTGCCAGCAGCGTTTCGCTCAACTCTGGAAACACCATATATTTT; CDR3aa: CASSVSLNSGNTIYF
d_gene: NA; v_gene: TRBV5-1; abundance: NA; j_gene: TRBJ1-2; CDR3nt: TGCGCCAGCAGCTTGGCAGGGCTTAGTGGCTACACCTTC; CDR3aa: CASSLAGLSGYTF
d_gene: TRBD1; v_gene: TRBV5-3; abundance: NA; j_gene: TRBJ1-2; CDR3nt: TGTGCCGACCCAGGGGGGGCGGGGGACTATGGCTACACCTTC; CDR3aa: CADPGGAGDYGYTF
d_gene: NA; v_gene: TRBV5-1; abundance: NA; j_gene: TRBJ2-1; CDR3nt: TGCGCCAGCAGCCCTTTAACTAGCTCCTACAATGAGCAGTTCTTC; CDR3aa: CASSPLTSSYNEQFF
d_gene: NA; v_gene: TRBV7-9; abundance: NA; j_gene: TRBJ1-2; CDR3nt: TGTGCCAGCAGCTTAGTAATAGCGAAGAATGGCTACACCTTC; CDR3aa: CASSLVIAKNGYTF
d_gene: NA; v_gene: TRBV5-1; abundance: NA; j_gene: TRBJ2-1; CDR3nt: TGCGCCAGCAGCTGGGGGCCCTACAATGAGCAGTTCTTC; CDR3aa: CASSWGPYNEQFF
d_gene: NA; v_gene: TRBV3-1/TRBV3-2; abundance: NA; j_gene: TRBJ1-6; CDR3nt: TGTGCCAGCAGCCAAGGGGTGGGTGCGTATTCACCCCTCCACTTT; CDR3aa: CASSQGVGAYSPLHF
d_gene: NA; v_gene: TRBV30; abundance: few; j_gene: TRBJ1-2; CDR3nt: TGTGCCTGGAGTGTATCCGGGGGAGACGGCTACACCTTC; CDR3aa: CAWSVSGGDGYTF
d_gene: NA; v_gene: TRBV29-1; abundance: few; j_gene: TRBJ1-1; CDR3nt: TGCAGCGTTGACCTGGGGTACACTGAAGCTTTCTTT; CDR3aa: CSVDLGYTEAFF
d_gene: NA; v_gene: TRBV6-5; abundance: NA; j_gene: TRBJ2-1; CDR3nt: TGTGCCAGCAGTTACCTCAGCGTGGGGCCTCCCGGGGAGCAGTTCTTC; CDR3aa: CASSYLSVGPPGEQFF
d_gene: NA; v_gene: TRBV19; abundance: NA; j_gene: TRBJ1-4; CDR3nt: TGTGCCAGTAGTACAAGAAGACATATTCAGAATGAAAAACTGTTTTTT; CDR3aa: CASSTRRHIQNEKLFF
d_gene: NA; v_gene: TRBV6-5; abundance: NA; j_gene: TRBJ1-5; CDR3nt: TGTGCCAGCAGTTACGGAGGGTCGGATCAGCCCCAGCATTTT; CDR3aa: CASSYGGSDQPQHF
d_gene: TRBD2; v_gene: TRBV7-8; abundance: NA; j_gene: TRBJ2-7; CDR3nt: TGTGCCAGCAGCTTGGTACAGGAGGGGAGGGGCGAGCAGTACTTC; CDR3aa: CASSLVQEGRGEQYF
d_gene: NA; v_gene: TRBV7-2; abundance: NA; j_gene: TRBJ2-7; CDR3nt: TGTGCCAGCAGCTTTGTGAGGACTTCCGCCTACGAGCAGTACTTC; CDR3aa: CASSFVRTSAYEQYF
d_gene: NA; v_gene: TRBV10-2; abundance: NA; j_gene: TRBJ1-2; CDR3nt: TGCGCCAGCAGTGATCAGGGGATATATGGCTACACCTTC; CDR3aa: CASSDQGIYGYTF
d_gene: TRBD2; v_gene: TRBV6-4; abundance: NA; j_gene: TRBJ2-1; CDR3nt: TGTGCCAGCAGTCGCACTAGCGGGGGTTATTACAATGAGCAGTTCTTC; CDR3aa: CASSRTSGGYYNEQFF
d_gene: NA; v_gene: TRBV18; abundance: NA; j_gene: TRBJ1-6; CDR3nt: TGTGCCAGCTCACCGAATATGGCTAACTCCTATAATTCACCCCTCCACTTT; CDR3aa: CASSPNMANSYNSPLHF
d_gene: NA; v_gene: TRBV2; abundance: NA; j_gene: TRBJ2-1; CDR3nt: TGTGCCAGCCGACTCAGCTCCTACAATGAGCAGTTCTTC; CDR3aa: CASRLSSYNEQFF
d_gene: NA; v_gene: TRBV6-5; abundance: NA; j_gene: TRBJ2-2; CDR3nt: TGTGCCACCACGGGACACCTGAACACCGGGGAGCTGTTTTTT; CDR3aa: CATTGHLNTGELFF
d_gene: NA; v_gene: TRBV6-5; abundance: NA; j_gene: TRBJ1-5; CDR3nt: TGTGCCAGCACGGGGGGCAATCAGCCCCAGCATTTT; CDR3aa: CASTGGNQPQHF
d_gene: TRBD2; v_gene: TRBV9; abundance: NA; j_gene: TRBJ2-3; CDR3nt: TGTGCCAGCAGCGGTCGGACTAGCGGGGGACTTGGTACGCAGTATTTT; CDR3aa: CASSGRTSGGLGTQYF
d_gene: NA; v_gene: TRBV4-1; abundance: NA; j_gene: TRBJ1-1; CDR3nt: TGCGCCAGCAGCCTGCCCCAGGGGCCGTCGAGGGCTTTCTTT; CDR3aa: CASSLPQGPSRAFF
d_gene: NA; v_gene: TRBV29-1; abundance: NA; j_gene: TRBJ2-1; CDR3nt: TGCAGCGTCGCCCAGGGACCGGTTAATGAGCAGTTCTTC; CDR3aa: CSVAQGPVNEQFF